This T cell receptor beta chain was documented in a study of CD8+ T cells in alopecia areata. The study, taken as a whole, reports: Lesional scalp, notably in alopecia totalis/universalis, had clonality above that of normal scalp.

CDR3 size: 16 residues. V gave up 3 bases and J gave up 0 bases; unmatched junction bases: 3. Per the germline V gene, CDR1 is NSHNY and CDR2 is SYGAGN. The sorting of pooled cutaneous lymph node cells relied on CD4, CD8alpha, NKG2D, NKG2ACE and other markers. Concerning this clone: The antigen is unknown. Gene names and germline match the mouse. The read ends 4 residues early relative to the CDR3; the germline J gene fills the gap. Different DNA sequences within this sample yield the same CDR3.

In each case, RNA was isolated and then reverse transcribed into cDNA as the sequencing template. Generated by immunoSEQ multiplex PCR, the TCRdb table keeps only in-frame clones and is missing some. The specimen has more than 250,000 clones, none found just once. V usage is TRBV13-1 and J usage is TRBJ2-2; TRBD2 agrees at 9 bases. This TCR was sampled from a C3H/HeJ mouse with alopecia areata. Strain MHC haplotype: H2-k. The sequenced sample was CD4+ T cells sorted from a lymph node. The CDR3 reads CASSGGLGSNTGQLYF. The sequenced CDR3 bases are TGTGCCAGCAGTGGCGGACTGGGGTCAAACACCGGG.